This T cell receptor beta chain was found in a study of human T cells and chemical hapten exposure. This clonotype was counted only a few times. Its antigen remains unidentified. During construction of the library, unique molecular identifiers were attached to individual cDNA molecules for quantitative, reproducible TCR counting. TCRdb reprocessed the RACE reads via MiXCR and lists one record per CDR3 protein. The sample consists of some 350,000 distinct CDR3 sequences, around 7% of them appearing once. The time point denotes: patch test 1, 2 weeks after DPC sensitization. Specified treatment: therapeutic diphenylcyclopropenone sensitization with weekly scalp DPC. Trimming cost V 3 bases and J 4 bases, with 18 bases left between them. The V gene's germline CDR1 is SQVTM and CDR2 ANQGSEA. The CDR3 extends over 15 amino acids. Findings and limits, study-wide: Counts of TCRs above 1 in 1000 frequency stayed unchanged with DPC sensitization. The study found that PT1 expanded TCR counts correlated positively with patch test score.

The receptor was derived from a woman between 18 and 29 years old with alopecia areata. Some clones in this sample may be carry-over from other donors' samples. Sequenced material: whole blood, taken in connection with sensitization to the hapten diphenylcyclopropenone (DPC). This rearrangement joins TRBV29-1 to TRBJ1-1, with D perhaps matching TRBD1 (5 bases). CDR3 in DNA: TGCAGCGTTGAGGGGCTCTCTGGGGGGTTCACTGAAGCTTTCTTT. This gives the protein CSVEGLSGGFTEAFF.